This is a list of T cell receptor beta chains from one sample in a study of cytomegalovirus exposure and HLA in healthy donors. TCRdb's table, derived via immunoSEQ multiplex PCR, lists solely in-frame clones and lacks some. The table lists roughly 150,000 clones, 82% of them singletons. Specimen: PBMCs. All receptors come from a girl aged 5 to 17 in good health and CMV-seropositive. The CDR3 runs from the conserved cysteine through the conserved F or W. The D gene is left open where the match is weak. Only part of the rows carry a size: once, few, many, or a class if the clone is expanded.

clone_size	d_call	v_call	j_call	cdr3_nt	cdr3_aa
.	TRBD1	TRBV7-9	TRBJ2-7	TGTGCCAGCAGCTTCCGGGACAGAGCTTACGAGCAGTACTTC	CASSFRDRAYEQYF
.	TRBD1	TRBV7-3	TRBJ1-2	TGTGCCAGCGGGGGGACGACAGGGAATGGCTACACCTTC	CASGGTTGNGYTF
.	TRBD2	TRBV5-1	TRBJ2-3	TGCGCCAGCAGCTTGTCCCTAGCGGGACCCACAGATACGCAGTATTTT	CASSLSLAGPTDTQYF
.	.	TRBV27	TRBJ1-5	TGTGCCAGCAGTCCTGGCGAGGGTCGGCCCCAGCATTTT	CASSPGEGRPQHF
.	.	TRBV7-9	TRBJ2-7	TGTTCCAGCAGTACCCGAGACACTCCCTACGAGCAGTACTTC	CSSSTRDTPYEQYF
.	TRBD1	TRBV7-2	TRBJ1-1	TGTGCCAGCAGCTTAGTCTTGATTATAGGGGGCAACACTGAAGCTTTCTTT	CASSLVLIIGGNTEAFF
once	TRBD2	TRBV11-2	TRBJ2-7	TGTGCCAGCAGCTTAGTTGGTGGCGGACTAGCGATCTACGAGCAGTACTTC	CASSLVGGGLAIYEQYF
.	.	TRBV7-2	TRBJ1-1	TGTGCCAGCAGCCCTGTTACGGACACTGAAGCTTTCTTT	CASSPVTDTEAFF
few	.	TRBV18	TRBJ2-2	TGTGCCAGCTCACGGACAGACGAACCCGGGGAGCTGTTTTTT	CASSRTDEPGELFF
.	.	TRBV6-1	TRBJ1-2	TGTGCCAGCAGTGAAAAGGGGTCTTTCTATGGCTACACCTTC	CASSEKGSFYGYTF
.	TRBD2	TRBV6-4	TRBJ2-3	TGTGCCAGCAGTGACTCTAGCGGGAACACAGATACGCAGTATTTT	CASSDSSGNTDTQYF
.	.	TRBV29-1	TRBJ1-2	TGCAGCGTCCCGGCGGAATACAACTATGGCTACACCTTC	CSVPAEYNYGYTF
.	.	TRBV14	TRBJ1-1	TGTGCCAGCAGCATCGGGCGGGGGATGAACACTGAAGCTTTCTTT	CASSIGRGMNTEAFF
.	.	TRBV4-3	TRBJ1-1	TGCGCCAGCAGCCAAGGAGGGCCATACTTTACGTTGAACACTGAAGCTTTCTTT	CASSQGGPYFTLNTEAFF
.	TRBD1	TRBV27	TRBJ2-7	TGTGCCAGCAGTTTATACGGGACAGGGGGAACCTACGAGCAGTACTTC	CASSLYGTGGTYEQYF
.	.	TRBV19	TRBJ1-2	TGTGCCACGACAGGACCGTCTGGCTATGGCTACACCTTC	CATTGPSGYGYTF
.	.	TRBV7-8	TRBJ1-2	TGTGCCAGCAGCTTAGGAACAGGGCGCGGGGGCTACACCTTC	CASSLGTGRGGYTF
.	TRBD1	TRBV28	TRBJ1-1	TGTGCCAGCAGTTTATCGTACATCGGACAGGGGGACACTGAAGCTTTCTTT	CASSLSYIGQGDTEAFF
.	.	TRBV5-1	TRBJ2-1	TGCGCCAGCTCATTCACGGGGTCTTTCTACAATGAGCAGTTCTTC	CASSFTGSFYNEQFF
.	.	TRBV27	TRBJ1-2	TGTGCCAGCAGTTCGAACGGCGGACTTGAAGGCTACACCTTC	CASSSNGGLEGYTF
.	.	TRBV29-1	TRBJ2-7	TGCAGCGTTGAGGGCGCCCCCTACGAGCAGTACTTC	CSVEGAPYEQYF
.	.	TRBV28	TRBJ1-4	TGTGCCAGCAGTTTTGCGGGTCCGGGGAGGGATGAAAAACTGTTTTTT	CASSFAGPGRDEKLFF
.	.	TRBV6-5	TRBJ2-7	TGTGCCAGCAGGGCGGGTCTTACCTACGAGCAGTACTTC	CASRAGLTYEQYF
.	TRBD1	TRBV7-3	TRBJ2-2	TGTGCCAGCAGCTTAAATTATGGGACAGGGACCACCGGGGAGCTGTTTTTT	CASSLNYGTGTTGELFF
.	.	TRBV4-1	TRBJ2-7	TGCGCCAGCGGGATGGGGGGATACTACGAGCAGTACTTC	CASGMGGYYEQYF
.	TRBD2	TRBV9	TRBJ2-5	TGTGCCAGCAGCGTAGATAGCGGGAGAGGGGAGACCCAGTACTTC	CASSVDSGRGETQYF
.	.	TRBV11-2	TRBJ1-1	TGTGCCAGCAGCCGGAACACTGAAGCTTTCTTT	CASSRNTEAFF
.	.	TRBV10-3	TRBJ1-3	TGTGCCATCGGGGTGGGAGGATCTGGAAACACCATATATTTT	CAIGVGGSGNTIYF
.	.	TRBV2	TRBJ1-1	TGTGTCAGCAGCCCCGAAGGGGGATTGAACACTGAAGCTTTCTTT	CVSSPEGGLNTEAFF
many	.	TRBV5-6	TRBJ2-7	TGTGCCAGCAGCGTCCTTCCGGGGGACTACGAGCAGTACTTC	CASSVLPGDYEQYF
few	TRBD1	TRBV2	TRBJ2-7	TGTGCCAGCAGTGAGGGTCCAGGGGGCGAGCAGTACTTC	CASSEGPGGEQYF
.	.	TRBV9	TRBJ1-2	TGTGCCAGCAGCGTATCCCCTGGGGCGGGGGCGATCTATGGCTACACCTTC	CASSVSPGAGAIYGYTF
.	TRBD2	TRBV7-9	TRBJ2-2	TGTGCCAGCAGCTTAACAGTCGGGCGTCTAGCGGGCACCGGGGAGCTGTTTTTT	CASSLTVGRLAGTGELFF
once	TRBD2	TRBV15	TRBJ2-3	TGTGCCACCAGCAGGGACCGACTAGCCTCGGCGGGAGATACGCAGTATTTT	CATSRDRLASAGDTQYF
.	TRBD2	TRBV7-9	TRBJ2-1	TGTGCCAGCAGCTCCCGGACTAGCGGGGTAGGGGATGAGCAGTTCTTC	CASSSRTSGVGDEQFF
.	TRBD2	TRBV11-2	TRBJ2-3	TGTGCCAGCAGCTTCCCGGGGACTAGCGGATTTAGCACAGATACGCAGTATTTT	CASSFPGTSGFSTDTQYF
.	.	TRBV1	TRBJ2-3	TGCACCAGCAGCCAAGTGGAGCTAGCGCGGCGGGGGGGCACAGATACGCAGTATTTT	CTSSQVELARRGGTDTQYF
.	.	TRBV6-1	TRBJ2-7	TGTGCCAGCAGTGAATTCAGGCTGAGCTCCTACGAGCAGTACTTC	CASSEFRLSSYEQYF
.	.	TRBV18	TRBJ1-1	TGTGCCAGCTCACCAGTGTTTAGGACAACGAACACTGAAGCTTTCTTT	CASSPVFRTTNTEAFF
.	TRBD2	TRBV10-3	TRBJ2-3	TGTGCCTCAGCGGGGGGGCCTGAAGATACGCAGTATTTT	CASAGGPEDTQYF
.	.	TRBV28	TRBJ2-7	TGTGCCAGCAGTCCAGGACATACCGACGAGCAGTACTTC	CASSPGHTDEQYF
.	.	TRBV7-3	TRBJ1-1	TGTGCCAGCAGCGGACAGAACACTGAAGCTTTCTTT	CASSGQNTEAFF
once	.	TRBV5-1	TRBJ1-1	TGCGCCAGCAGCTTGTGGGTGTGGAGCACTGAAGCTTTCTTT	CASSLWVWSTEAFF
.	.	TRBV4-3	TRBJ1-1	TGCGCCAGCAGCCAAGCGGGGGGGAACACTGAAGCTTTCTTT	CASSQAGGNTEAFF
.	TRBD2	TRBV10-3	TRBJ2-5	TGTGCCATCAGCACTAGCGGGGGACCCGTTCGAGAGACCCAGTACTTC	CAISTSGGPVRETQYF